One T cell receptor beta chain is described in this entry. Its specificity is unknown. The sample comes from a study of blood T cells in healthy people across ages. The CDR3 sequence is 11 residues long. The germline CDR1 and CDR2 sequences are LGHNT and FRNRAP. V was cut by 6 bases and J by 10 bases, with 10 bases left in between. The use of a sample-barcoded 5' primer and a J-beta primer mix characterized a second PCR of roughly 6 to 12 cycles. A single record per CDR3 protein comes from TCRdb applying MiXCR to the 5' RACE reads. The table records some 1.8 million distinct CDR3 sequences, approximately 39% of them present only once. Study-wide results and caveats: Among long-lived donors, naive CD4+ cells were more numerous and diversity higher than in aged donors.

The sequencing input was blood. The rearrangement links TRBV12-5 to TRBJ2-1, with D tentatively TRBD1 (6 bases). The source of this sequence is a human donor in good health. DNA of the CDR3: TGTGCTAGTGGCCACGGACAGGAGCAGTTCTTC. Translating gives CASGHGQEQFF.